This T cell receptor (beta chain) emerged from a study of control samples from healthy donors and cancer patients. The germline V gene has CDR1 MNHEY and CDR2 SVGEGT. V was clipped by 6 bases and J by 0 bases, with 11 bases between them. CDR3 length equals 14 residues. Using immunoSEQ multiplex PCR, the repertoire was profiled, and TCRdb retains in-frame clones only, with some absent. The table records about 130,000 clones, about 95% of them present only once. The origin of this receptor is a young man in good health. Material: blood. The chain uses TRBV6-2 or TRBV6-3 and TRBJ1-1, with D unclear. CDR3 coding DNA: TGTGCCAGCAGCACAGACCTTATGAACACTGAAGCTTTCTTT. Protein sequence: CASSTDLMNTEAFF.